This record covers a single T cell receptor beta chain. Its target is not known. The CDR3 covers 16 residues. Per the germline V gene, CDR1 is LGHNA and CDR2 is YNFKEQ. Trimming left V 1 base short and J 0 bases short, with 7 bases between. This sample is part of a study of Graves' ophthalmopathy and Graves' hyperthyroidism. Aged 18 to 65, hyperthyroidism patients had new diagnoses of under 2 months' duration. Overall study results and limits: Appearing in blood as well were most expanded thyroid clonotypes above 0.001 frequency.

The TCR beta CDR3 regions underwent amplification from RNA transcripts. First-round RT-PCR employed HTBI primers, with a second-round multiplex PCR after it. One entry per CDR3 protein, called by TCRdb with MiXCR from the multiplex PCR reads. Among over a million distinct CDR3 sequences, about 38% were seen once, and the ten largest hold around 10%. This receptor was identified in an adult man with Graves' hyperthyroidism. The rearrangement uses TRBV4-2 and TRBJ2-6; no clear D gene. The sequencing input was peripheral blood or thyroid tissue (not recorded which). This chain's CDR3 is CASSQVFSSGANVLTF. As DNA, the CDR3 is TGTGCCAGCAGCCAAGTTTTTAGCTCTGGGGCCAACGTCCTGACTTTC.